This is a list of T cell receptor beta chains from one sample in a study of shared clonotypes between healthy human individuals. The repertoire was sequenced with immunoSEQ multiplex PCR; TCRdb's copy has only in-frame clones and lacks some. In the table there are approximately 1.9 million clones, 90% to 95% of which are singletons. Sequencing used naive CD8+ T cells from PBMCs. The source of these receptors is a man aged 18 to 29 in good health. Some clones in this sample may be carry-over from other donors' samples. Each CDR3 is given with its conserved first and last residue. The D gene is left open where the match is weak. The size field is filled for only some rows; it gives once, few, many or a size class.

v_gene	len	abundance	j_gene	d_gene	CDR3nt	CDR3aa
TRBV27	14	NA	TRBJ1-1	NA	TGTGCCAGCAGTTTGTTTGTAGGGAACACTGAAGCTTTCTTT	CASSLFVGNTEAFF
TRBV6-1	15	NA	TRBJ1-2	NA	TGTGCCAGCAGTGAAGCTGGGCGCAGTAACTATGGCTACACCTTC	CASSEAGRSNYGYTF
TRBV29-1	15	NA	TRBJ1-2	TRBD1	TGCAGCGTTGAAGATTCGGACAGGGGGACGTATGGCTACACCTTC	CSVEDSDRGTYGYTF
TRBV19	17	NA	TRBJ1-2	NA	TGTGCCAGTAGATCAAGGGACGGGTCGTACCTTAGCTATGGCTACACCTTC	CASRSRDGSYLSYGYTF
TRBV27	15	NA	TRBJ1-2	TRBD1	TGTGCCAGCGGACAAAACAGGGGGCGGGACTATGGCTACACCTTC	CASGQNRGRDYGYTF
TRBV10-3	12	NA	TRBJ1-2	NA	TGTGCCATCCTGGGTCTAGACGATGGCTACACCTTC	CAILGLDDGYTF
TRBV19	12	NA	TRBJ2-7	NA	TGTGCCAGTAGTAGTCGGCCCTACGAGCAGTACTTC	CASSSRPYEQYF
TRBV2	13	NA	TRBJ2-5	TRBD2	TGTGCCAGCAGCGAGCGGGAGAGTGAGACCCAGTACTTC	CASSERESETQYF
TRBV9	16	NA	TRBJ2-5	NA	TGTGCCAGCAGCGCCCACAGGGCCGGCCCATGGGAGACCCAGTACTTC	CASSAHRAGPWETQYF
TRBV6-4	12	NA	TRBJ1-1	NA	TGTGCCAATAGGGTCGAGCCCCGGCGAGCTTTCTTT	CANRVEPRRAFF
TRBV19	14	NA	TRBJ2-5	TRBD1	TGTGCCTCCGGGAGGACAGGGGCATCAGAGACCCAGTACTTC	CASGRTGASETQYF
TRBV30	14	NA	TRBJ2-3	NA	TGTGCCTGGAGCGAGTCAACTAGCACAGATACGCAGTATTTT	CAWSESTSTDTQYF
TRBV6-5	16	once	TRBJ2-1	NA	TGTGCCAGCAGTTACTCCGTCGGGGTGGAAATTAATGAGCAGTTCTTC	CASSYSVGVEINEQFF
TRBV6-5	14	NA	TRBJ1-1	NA	TGTGCCAGCAGTCTGACGACCGGGAACACTGAAGCTTTCTTT	CASSLTTGNTEAFF
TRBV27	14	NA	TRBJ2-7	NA	TGTGCCAGCAGTTTATGGCAGGGGGGCGACGAGCAGTACTTC	CASSLWQGGDEQYF
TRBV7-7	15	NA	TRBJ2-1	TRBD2	TGTGCCAGCAGCTTCTCTACTAGCGGGATAACTGAGCAGTTCTTC	CASSFSTSGITEQFF
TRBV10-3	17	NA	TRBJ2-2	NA	TGTGCCATCAGTGATGCCACAATCCGTGGGGCCGCCGGGGAGCTGTTTTTT	CAISDATIRGAAGELFF
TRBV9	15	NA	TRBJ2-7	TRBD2	TGTGCCAGCAGCGTAGCCGATAGCGGGAGCTACGAGCAGTACTTC	CASSVADSGSYEQYF
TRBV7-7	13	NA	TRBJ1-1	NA	TGTGCCAGCAGCTTAGGCCGGAACACTGAAGCTTTCTTT	CASSLGRNTEAFF
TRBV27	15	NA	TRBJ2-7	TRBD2	TGTGCCAGCAGTTTATCTAGCGGGAGGCTCTACGAGCAGTACTTC	CASSLSSGRLYEQYF
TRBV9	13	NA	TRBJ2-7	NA	TGTGCCAGCAGCGTAGTGACGAGCGGCGAGCAGTACTTC	CASSVVTSGEQYF
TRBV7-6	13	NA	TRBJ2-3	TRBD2	TGTGCCAGCAGCCGGGGAGGGACAGATACGCAGTATTTT	CASSRGGTDTQYF
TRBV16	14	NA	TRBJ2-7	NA	TGTGCCAGCGTACCAGGGACCCTCTCCTACGAGCAGTACTTC	CASVPGTLSYEQYF
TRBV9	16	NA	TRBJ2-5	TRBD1	TGTGCCAGCAGCCTAAAGGACAGGGGGCTTGGAGAGACCCAGTACTTC	CASSLKDRGLGETQYF
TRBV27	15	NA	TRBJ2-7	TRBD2	TGTGCCAGCAGGTCACGGGGGACTAGCTTTGCCGAGCAGTACTTC	CASRSRGTSFAEQYF
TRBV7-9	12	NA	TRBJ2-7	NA	TGTGCCAGCAGCTTAGGACGGGGCGAGCAGTACTTC	CASSLGRGEQYF
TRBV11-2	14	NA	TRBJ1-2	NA	TGTGCCAGCAGCTTAGAGGCGGGTTTCAATGGCTACACCTTC	CASSLEAGFNGYTF
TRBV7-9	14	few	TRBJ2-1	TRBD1	TGTGCCAGCAGCGAGACAGGGTATTCCAATGAGCAGTTCTTC	CASSETGYSNEQFF
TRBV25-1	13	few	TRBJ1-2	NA	TGTGCCAGCAGTGAACCGACCGGCTATGGCTACACCTTC	CASSEPTGYGYTF
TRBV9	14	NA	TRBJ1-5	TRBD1	TGTGCCAGCAGCGAGGGACAGCTTAATCAGCCCCAGCATTTT	CASSEGQLNQPQHF
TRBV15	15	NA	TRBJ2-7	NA	TGTGCCACCAGCAGAGATTTAGGCCAGGGCCACGAGCAGTACTTC	CATSRDLGQGHEQYF
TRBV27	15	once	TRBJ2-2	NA	TGTGCCAGCAGTTTTTTAGGTGCGAACACCGGGGAGCTGTTTTTT	CASSFLGANTGELFF
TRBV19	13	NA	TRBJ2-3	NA	TGTGCCAGTACTTTGAGGAGCACAGATACGCAGTATTTT	CASTLRSTDTQYF
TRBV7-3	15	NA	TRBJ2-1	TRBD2	TGTGCCAGCAGCCCCGTAGCGGGAGGGAGGGGTGAGCAGTTCTTC	CASSPVAGGRGEQFF
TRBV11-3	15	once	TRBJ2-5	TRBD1	TGTGCCAGCAGCCCCCGGACAGGGGGTTTGGAGACCCAGTACTTC	CASSPRTGGLETQYF
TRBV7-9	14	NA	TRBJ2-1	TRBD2	TGTGCCAGCCCTCGACTAGCGGGAGACAATGAGCAGTTCTTC	CASPRLAGDNEQFF
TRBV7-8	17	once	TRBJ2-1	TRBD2	TGTGCCAGCAGCTTACCCCCCTTGCGGGAGCTTTACAATGAGCAGTTCTTC	CASSLPPLRELYNEQFF
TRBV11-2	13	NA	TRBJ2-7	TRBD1	TGTGCCAGCAGCTTCGGGACAGGCTACGAGCAGTACTTC	CASSFGTGYEQYF
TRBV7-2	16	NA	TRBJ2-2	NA	TGTGCCAGCAGCTTACAGTCGGGAGACAACACCGGGGAGCTGTTTTTT	CASSLQSGDNTGELFF
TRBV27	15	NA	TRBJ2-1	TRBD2	TGTGCCAGCAGTTTTAGCGGGAGGGCCGTTAATGAGCAGTTCTTC	CASSFSGRAVNEQFF
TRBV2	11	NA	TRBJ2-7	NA	TGTGCCAGCAGTGGCAGCTACGAGCAGTACTTC	CASSGSYEQYF
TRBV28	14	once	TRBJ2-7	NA	TGTGCCAGCAGTCCCCTTGGGCAGGGCTACGAGCAGTACTTC	CASSPLGQGYEQYF
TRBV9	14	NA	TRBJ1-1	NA	TGTGCCAGCAGCCCCGGCCAGGGGAACACTGAAGCTTTCTTT	CASSPGQGNTEAFF